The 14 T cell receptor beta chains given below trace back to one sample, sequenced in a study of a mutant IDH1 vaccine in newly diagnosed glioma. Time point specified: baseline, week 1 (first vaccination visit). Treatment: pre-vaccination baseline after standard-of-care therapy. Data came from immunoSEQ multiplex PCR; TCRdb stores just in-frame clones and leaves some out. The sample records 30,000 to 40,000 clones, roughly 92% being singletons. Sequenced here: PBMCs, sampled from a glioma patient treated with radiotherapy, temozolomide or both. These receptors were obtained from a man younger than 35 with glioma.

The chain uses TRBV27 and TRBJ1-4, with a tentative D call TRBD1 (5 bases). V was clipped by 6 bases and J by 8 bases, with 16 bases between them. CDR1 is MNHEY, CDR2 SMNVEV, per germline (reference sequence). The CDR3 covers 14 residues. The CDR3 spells CASSYQGGSEKLFF. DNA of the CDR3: TGTGCCAGCAGCTACCAGGGAGGAAGCGAAAAACTGTTTTTT.

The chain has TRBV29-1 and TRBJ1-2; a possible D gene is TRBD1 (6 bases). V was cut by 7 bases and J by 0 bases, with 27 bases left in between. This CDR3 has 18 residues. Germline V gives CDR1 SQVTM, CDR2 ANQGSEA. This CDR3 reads CSAVPGTRFWNANYGYTF. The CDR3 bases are TGCAGCGCCGTCCCCGGGACAAGGTTTTGGAACGCTAACTATGGCTACACCTTC.

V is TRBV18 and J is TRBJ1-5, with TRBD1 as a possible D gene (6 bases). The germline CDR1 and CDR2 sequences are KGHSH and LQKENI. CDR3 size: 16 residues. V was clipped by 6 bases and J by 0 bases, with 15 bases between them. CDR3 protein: CASSHRARYSNQPQHF. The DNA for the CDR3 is TGTGCCAGCTCGCACAGGGCCCGCTATAGCAATCAGCCCCAGCATTTT.

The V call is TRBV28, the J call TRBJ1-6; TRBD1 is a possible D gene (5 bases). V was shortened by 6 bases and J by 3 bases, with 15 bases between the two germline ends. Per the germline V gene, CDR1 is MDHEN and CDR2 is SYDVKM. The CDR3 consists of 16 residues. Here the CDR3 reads CASSSSGGIYNSPLHF. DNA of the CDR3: TGTGCCAGCAGCTCCAGTGGGGGAATCTATAATTCACCCCTCCACTTT. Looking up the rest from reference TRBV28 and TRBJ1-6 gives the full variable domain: DVKVTQSSRYLVKRTGEKVFLECVQDMDHENMFWYRQDPGLGLRLIYFSYDVKMKEKGDIPEGYSVSREKKERFSLILESASTNQTSMYLCASSSSGGIYNSPLHFGNGTRLTVT.

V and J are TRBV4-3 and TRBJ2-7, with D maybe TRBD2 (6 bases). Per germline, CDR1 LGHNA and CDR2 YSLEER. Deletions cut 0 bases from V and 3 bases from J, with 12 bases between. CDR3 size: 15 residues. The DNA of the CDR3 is TGCGCCAGCAGCCAAGATCGGGGGAGGCTCTACGAGCAGTACTTC. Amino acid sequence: CASSQDRGRLYEQYF.

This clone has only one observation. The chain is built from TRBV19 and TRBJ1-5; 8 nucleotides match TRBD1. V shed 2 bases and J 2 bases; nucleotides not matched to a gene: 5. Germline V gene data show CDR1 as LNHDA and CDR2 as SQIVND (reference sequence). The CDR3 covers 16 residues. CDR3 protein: CASSISDRARNQPQHF. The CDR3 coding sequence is TGTGCCAGTAGTATATCGGACAGGGCCCGCAATCAGCCCCAGCATTTT.

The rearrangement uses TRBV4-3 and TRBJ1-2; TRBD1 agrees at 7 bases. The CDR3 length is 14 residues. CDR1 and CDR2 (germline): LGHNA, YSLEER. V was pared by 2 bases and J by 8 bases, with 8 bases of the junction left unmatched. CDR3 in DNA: TGCGCCAGCAGCCAATCGACAGGGCGGTTAGGCTACACCTTC. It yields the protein CASSQSTGRLGYTF.

In DNA, the CDR3 is TGTGCCAGCAGCACCGGACAGAGCTCTGGAAACACCATATATTTT. It translates to CASSTGQSSGNTIYF. The rearrangement links TRBV5-5 to TRBJ1-3, with D possibly matching TRBD1 (6 bases). This CDR3 comprises 15 residues. V lost 4 bases and J lost 0, with 11 bases in between. From germline, CDR1 is SGHKS and CDR2 YYEKEE (reference sequence).

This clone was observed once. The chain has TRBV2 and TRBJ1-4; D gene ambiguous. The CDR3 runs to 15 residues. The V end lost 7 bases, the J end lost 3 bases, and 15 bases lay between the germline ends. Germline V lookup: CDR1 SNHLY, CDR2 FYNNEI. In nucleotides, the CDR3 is TGTGCCAGCATCCCCCTGGGGAGGGCTAATGAAAAACTGTTTTTT. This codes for CASIPLGRANEKLFF.

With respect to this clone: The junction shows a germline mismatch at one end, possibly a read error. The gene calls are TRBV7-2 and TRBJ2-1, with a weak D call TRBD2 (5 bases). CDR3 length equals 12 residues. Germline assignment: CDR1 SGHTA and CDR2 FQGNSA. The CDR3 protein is CASSVAWVEQFF. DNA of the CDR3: TGTGCCAGCAGCGTAGCGTGGGTTGAGCAGTTCTTC.

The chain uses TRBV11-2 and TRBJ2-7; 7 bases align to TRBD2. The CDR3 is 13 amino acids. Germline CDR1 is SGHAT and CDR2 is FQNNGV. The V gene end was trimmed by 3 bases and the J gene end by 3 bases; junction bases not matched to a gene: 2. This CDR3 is CASSFLADYEQYF. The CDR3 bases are TGTGCCAGCAGCTTCCTAGCGGACTACGAGCAGTACTTC.

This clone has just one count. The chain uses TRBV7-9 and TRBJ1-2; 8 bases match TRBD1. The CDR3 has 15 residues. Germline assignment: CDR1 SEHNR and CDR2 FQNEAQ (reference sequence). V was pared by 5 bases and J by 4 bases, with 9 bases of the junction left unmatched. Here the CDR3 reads CASSTDREGFYGYTF. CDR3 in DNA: TGTGCCAGCAGCACGGACAGGGAAGGGTTCTATGGCTACACCTTC.

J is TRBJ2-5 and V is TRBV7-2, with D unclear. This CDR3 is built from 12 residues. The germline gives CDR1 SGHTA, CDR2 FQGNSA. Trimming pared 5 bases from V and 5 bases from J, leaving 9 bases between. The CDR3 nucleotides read TGTGCCAGCAGCCCTTACGGGGAGACCCAGTACTTC. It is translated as CASSPYGETQYF.

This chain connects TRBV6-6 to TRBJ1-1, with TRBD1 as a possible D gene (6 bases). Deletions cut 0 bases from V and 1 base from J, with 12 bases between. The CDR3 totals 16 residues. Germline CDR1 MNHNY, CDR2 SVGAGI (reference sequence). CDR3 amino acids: CASSYSIGGTNTEAFF. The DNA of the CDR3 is TGTGCCAGCAGTTACTCGATTGGGGGCACGAACACTGAAGCTTTCTTT.